The 32 T cell receptor beta chains below all came from one sample that was sequenced in a study of radiotherapy plus CTLA-4 blockade in lung cancer. Assay: immunoSEQ multiplex PCR; the TCRdb copy retains only in-frame clones and omits some. Among roughly 80,000 clones listed, more than 60% were seen once. The specimen comprised peripheral blood, sampled from a patient treated with radiotherapy plus ipilimumab. These receptors were taken from a human donor with non-small cell lung cancer who had a partial response to radiotherapy plus ipilimumab. Some clones in this sample may be carry-over from other donors' samples.

This clone showed up just a few times. The J gene is TRBJ2-5, the V gene TRBV5-4; D unclear. Germline CDR1 is SGHNT and CDR2 is YYREEE (reference sequence). Trimming took 2 bases from V and 2 from J, leaving 7 bases between them. This CDR3 spans 13 amino acids. The CDR3 here is CASSFQDQETQYF. The CDR3 bases are TGTGCCAGCAGCTTTCAGGATCAAGAGACCCAGTACTTC.

V is TRBV30 and J is TRBJ1-3; possibly TRBD1 for D (5 bases). V lost 2 bases and J 1 base, leaving 6 bases between the germline ends. The CDR3 totals 13 residues. Germline assignment: CDR1 GTSNPN and CDR2 SVGIG (reference sequence). The CDR3 DNA reads TGTGCCTGGAGTCGACAGTCTGGAAACACCATATATTTT. Translating gives CAWSRQSGNTIYF.

The rearrangement links TRBV11-2 to TRBJ2-2, with unresolved D. The CDR3 extends over 11 amino acids. Trimming removed 5 bases from V and 8 bases from J, with 6 bases in between. Germline V gene data show CDR1 as SGHAT and CDR2 as FQNNGV. In DNA form, the CDR3 reads TGTGCCAGCAGCCCCGGGGGGGAGCTGTTTTTT. Amino acids: CASSPGGELFF.

Only a few counts were recorded for this clone. This chain links TRBV7-8 with TRBJ2-1; D not certain. The CDR3 extends over 16 amino acids. In germline, CDR1 is SGHVS, CDR2 FQNEAQ. Trimming left V 5 bases short and J 5 bases short, with 19 bases between. The CDR3, as DNA: TGTGCCAGCAGCGTCTTGAGAGCTCCCACCAACAATGAGCAGTTCTTC. Translated: CASSVLRAPTNNEQFF.

This chain links TRBV29-1 with TRBJ2-7, with TRBD2 identical over 7 bases. V gave up 3 bases and J gave up 4 bases; unmatched junction bases: 0. This CDR3 comprises 11 residues. CDR1 and CDR2 (germline): SQVTM, ANQGSEA. The CDR3: CSVDGGYEQYF. For the CDR3, the DNA is TGCAGCGTTGACGGGGGGTACGAGCAGTACTTC.

The J gene is TRBJ1-2, the V gene TRBV19; 8 bases map to TRBD1. This CDR3 is 14 amino acids long. Germline CDR1 and CDR2: LNHDA and SQIVND (reference sequence). The junction had 8 bases not matched to a gene; V was cut back by 5 bases and J by 6 bases. The CDR3 is CASSPLDRDDGYTF. The DNA for the CDR3 is TGTGCCAGTAGTCCCCTGGACAGGGACGATGGCTACACCTTC.

The chain couples TRBV19 to TRBJ2-5; D possibly corresponds to TRBD2 (7 bases). CDR3 length: 14 residues. Germline CDR1 and CDR2: LNHDA and SQIVND (reference sequence). Trimming cost V 3 bases and J 5 bases, with 13 bases left between them. This CDR3 is CASSIGLGGETQYF. CDR3 nucleotides: TGTGCCAGTAGTATCGGACTAGGGGGGGAGACCCAGTACTTC.

This chain joins TRBV7-2 and TRBJ2-2; TRBD2 aligns across 11 bases. There are 19 residues in the CDR3. The germline gives CDR1 SGHTA, CDR2 FQGNSA. J gave up 6 bases and V 4 bases, and 16 bases lay outside the gene matches. CDR3 DNA sequence: TGTGCCAGCAGCTCGTCCGGGACTAGCGGTTCGGTGAATTCCGGGGAGCTGTTTTTT. Protein product: CASSSSGTSGSVNSGELFF.

The V and J genes are TRBV9 and TRBJ2-5, with D maybe TRBD2 (5 bases). V shed 0 bases and J shed 5 bases, with 20 bases lying between them. Germline V lookup: CDR1 SGDLS, CDR2 YYNGEE. The CDR3 loop spans 17 amino acids. CDR3 sequence: CASSVAGRVGLGETQYF. The CDR3, as DNA: TGTGCCAGCAGCGTAGCTGGGAGAGTAGGGTTAGGGGAGACCCAGTACTTC.

The rearrangement links TRBV6-1 to TRBJ2-1; D is unresolved. From germline, CDR1 is MNHNS and CDR2 SASEGT. This CDR3 has 11 amino acids. V shed 5 bases and J shed 3 bases, with 2 bases lying between them. The CDR3 DNA is TGTGCCAGCAGTCTCTACAATGAGCAGTTCTTC. Protein product: CASSLYNEQFF.

The chain recombines TRBV30 with TRBJ2-2; D call uncertain. CDR1 GTSNPN and CDR2 SVGIG come from the germline V gene (reference sequence). The length of the CDR3 is 14 residues. V gave up 3 bases and J gave up 5 bases, with 13 bases separating them. CDR3 sequence: CAWSSGIQTGELFF. CDR3 DNA sequence: TGTGCCTGGAGCTCAGGAATACAAACCGGGGAGCTGTTTTTT.

Only one count was recorded for this clone. The chain links TRBV11-3 to TRBJ2-3; maybe TRBD2 (5 bases). Trimming cost V 1 base and J 6 bases, with 17 bases left between them. The CDR3 is 16 residues long. CDR1 is SGHNT and CDR2 is YENEEA in the germline V gene. The CDR3 is CASSLGGEGTGDTQYF. CDR3 in DNA: TGTGCCAGCAGCTTAGGCGGCGAGGGCACCGGGGATACGCAGTATTTT.

The V gene is TRBV7-2, the J gene TRBJ2-2, with 8 bases lining up with TRBD1. The junction had 8 bases not matched to a gene; V was cut back by 5 bases and J by 6 bases. CDR1 and CDR2 from the germline V gene are SGHTA and FQGNSA. The CDR3 covers 15 residues. The CDR3 reads CASSPGQGVAGELFF. CDR3 coding DNA: TGTGCCAGCAGCCCCGGACAGGGAGTGGCCGGGGAGCTGTTTTTT.

The chain couples TRBV6-6 to TRBJ1-2, with D tentatively TRBD1 (6 bases). CDR1 and CDR2 from the germline V gene are MNHNY and SVGAGI (reference sequence). The CDR3 consists of 16 residues. Deletions cut 4 bases from V and 8 bases from J, with 23 bases between. As DNA, the CDR3 is TGTGCCAGCAGTTCCCCGGAAGGTGTGATGCAGGGGGGCTACACCTTC. Protein product: CASSSPEGVMQGGYTF.

This sequence joins TRBV7-8 and TRBJ1-1, with D possibly matching TRBD1 (5 bases). Germline V CDR1 and CDR2: SGHVS, FQNEAQ. CDR3 length equals 15 residues. Trimming took off 5 bases at V and 1 base at J, with 14 bases between the two ends. The CDR3 sequence: CASSIRQNKNTEAFF. Here the CDR3 DNA reads TGTGCCAGCAGCATTCGACAGAATAAGAACACTGAAGCTTTCTTT. The variable domain in full, with the rest retrieved from reference TRBV7-8 and TRBJ1-1, is GAGVSQSPRYKVAKRGQDVALRCDPISGHVSLFWYQQALGQGPEFLTYFQNEAQLDKSGLPSDRFFAERPEGSVSTLKIQRTQQEDSAVYLCASSIRQNKNTEAFFGQGTRLTVV.

J is TRBJ2-1 and V is TRBV7-9; D not certain. From germline, CDR1 is SEHNR and CDR2 FQNEAQ (reference sequence). V was pared by 6 bases and J by 4 bases, with 13 bases between. The CDR3 has 14 amino acids. Here the CDR3 reads CASSSHQVYNEQFF. The CDR3 DNA follows: TGTGCCAGCAGTTCACATCAGGTTTACAATGAGCAGTTCTTC.

V is TRBV29-1 and J is TRBJ1-3, with a tentative D call TRBD1 (6 bases). CDR1 SQVTM and CDR2 ANQGSEA come from the germline V gene. V lost 4 bases and J 3 bases, leaving 10 bases between the germline ends. CDR3 length: 13 amino acids. CDR3 nucleotides: TGCAGCGTTGTGGGGGCTCGTGGAAACACCATATATTTT. Protein sequence: CSVVGARGNTIYF. The variable domain in full, completed from reference TRBV29-1 and TRBJ1-3, reads SAVISQKPSRDICQRGTSLTIQCQVDSQVTMMFWYRQQPGQSLTLIATANQGSEATYESGFVIDKFPISRPNLTFSTLTVSNMSPEDSSIYLCSVVGARGNTIYFGEGSWLTVV.

The chain links TRBV12-5 to TRBJ1-2, with D possibly TRBD1 on 6 matching bases. CDR1 LGHNT and CDR2 FRNRAP come from the germline V gene. Trimming took off 7 bases at V and 3 bases at J, with 12 bases between the two ends. This CDR3 comprises 13 residues. The CDR3 region is CASAPDSYYGYTF. CDR3 coding DNA: TGTGCTAGTGCTCCGGACAGTTACTATGGCTACACCTTC.

In DNA, the CDR3 is TGTGCCAGCAGTTCCCCCGGGGGGCTAACCGGGGAGCTGTTTTTT. Protein: CASSSPGGLTGELFF. The V gene is TRBV28, the J gene TRBJ2-2; D may be TRBD2 (7 bases). The germline V gene has CDR1 MDHEN and CDR2 SYDVKM. Trimming shortened V by 4 bases and J by 5 bases, and 14 bases separated the two germline ends. This CDR3 region has 15 residues.

The chain has TRBV28 and TRBJ2-5, with D possibly being TRBD1 (6 bases). Germline V gene sequence: CDR1 MDHEN, CDR2 SYDVKM. V gave up 4 bases and J gave up 5 bases, with 11 bases separating them. The CDR3 contains 13 residues. The CDR3 DNA sequence: TGTGCCAGCAGTTCAGGGGTCCCCGAGACCCAGTACTTC. This encodes CASSSGVPETQYF.

In its sample, this clone was seen once. The chain uses TRBV18 and TRBJ1-1; no firm D call. From germline, CDR1 is KGHSH and CDR2 LQKENI. Trimming stripped 8 bases from V and 0 bases from J, with 10 bases between. This CDR3 comprises 13 residues. CDR3 region: CASHARMNTEAFF. In DNA form, the CDR3 reads TGTGCCAGCCATGCCAGGATGAACACTGAAGCTTTCTTT. The whole variable domain, filled in from reference TRBV18 and TRBJ1-1, reads NAGVMQNPRHLVRRRGQEARLRCSPMKGHSHVYWYRQLPEEGLKFMVYLQKENIIDESGMPKERFSAEFPKEGPSILRIQQVVRGDSAAYFCASHARMNTEAFFGQGTRLTVV.

This clone was picked up a small number of times. The V call is TRBV5-6, the J call TRBJ2-5; TRBD2 aligns across 11 bases. The V gene's germline CDR1 is SGHDT and CDR2 YYEEEE. Trimming cost V 4 bases and J 3 bases; bases outside gene matches: 5. The CDR3 has 15 residues. The CDR3: CASSDPGLAEETQYF. The CDR3 DNA follows: TGTGCCAGCAGCGATCCGGGACTAGCGGAAGAGACCCAGTACTTC.

The CDR3 bases are TGTGCCAGCTCCCGGGGGGCAACTAATGAAAAACTGTTTTTT. This codes for CASSRGATNEKLFF. The V call is TRBV7-8, the J call TRBJ1-4, with D maybe TRBD1 (5 bases). V was shortened by 8 bases and J by 0 bases, with 10 bases between the two germline ends. Germline V gene lookup returns CDR1 SGHVS and CDR2 FQNEAQ. The CDR3 contains 14 residues.

This chain uses TRBV27 with TRBJ2-7; 13 positions match TRBD2. Germline assignment: CDR1 MNHEY and CDR2 SMNVEV (reference sequence). CDR3 length equals 16 residues. After removal of 6 bases from V and 1 base from J, the junction contained 6 bases not matched to a gene. Here the CDR3 DNA reads TGTGCCAGCAGACGGGGGACTAGCGGGGATTCCTACGAGCAGTACTTC. It yields the protein CASRRGTSGDSYEQYF.

The genes are TRBV5-1 and TRBJ1-3, with 9 bases matching TRBD1. CDR1 and CDR2 (germline): SGHRS, YFSETQ. Trimming removed 7 bases from V and 4 bases from J; junction bases left unmatched: 0. The CDR3 covers 12 residues. The CDR3 DNA follows: TGCGCCAGCGGACAGGGGGGAAACACCATATATTTT. It is translated as CASGQGGNTIYF.

This sequence joins TRBV5-1 and TRBJ1-1; a weak D match, TRBD1 (6 bases). In germline, CDR1 is SGHRS, CDR2 YFSETQ. The CDR3 covers 12 residues. V lost 3 bases and J lost 8, with 11 bases in between. The CDR3 nucleotides are TGCGCCAGCAGCTCGGACAGCCGAGAAGCTTTCTTT. Translated: CASSSDSREAFF.

The genes are TRBV9 and TRBJ1-3; possibly TRBD1 for D (6 bases). V lost 4 bases and J 0 bases, leaving 14 bases between the germline ends. Looked up from germline, CDR1 is SGDLS and CDR2 is YYNGEE. The CDR3 covers 16 residues. DNA for the CDR3: TGTGCCAGCAGCCTACGGACAGACCTCTCTGGAAACACCATATATTTT. Translated: CASSLRTDLSGNTIYF.

This clone was observed once. The J gene is TRBJ1-2, the V gene TRBV19; 7 bases are a match to TRBD1. Germline V gene data show CDR1 as LNHDA and CDR2 as SQIVND (reference sequence). The J segment lost 10 bases and the V segment lost 11 bases, leaving 16 bases of the junction unmatched. The CDR3 contains 13 residues. CDR3 DNA sequence: TGTGCCGCCAAGGCGGCGGGCAGGGGGTCCTACACCTTC. Translated, it gives CAAKAAGRGSYTF.

The table lists this clone with a few counts. The V and J genes are TRBV2 and TRBJ2-1, with 7 bases lining up with TRBD1. This CDR3 is built from 14 residues. V trimming: 7 bases; J trimming: 2 bases; junction bases outside the gene matches: 5. Germline V CDR1 and CDR2: SNHLY, FYNNEI. The CDR3: CASIAQGTYNEQFF. The CDR3 coding sequence is TGTGCCAGCATAGCACAGGGGACCTACAATGAGCAGTTCTTC.

This chain links TRBV5-8 with TRBJ1-6; D remains ambiguous. Looked up from germline, CDR1 is SGHTS and CDR2 is YDEGEE. The CDR3 spans 13 residues. Trimming removed 2 bases from V and 6 bases from J, with 6 bases in between. CDR3 nucleotides: TGTGCCAGCAGCTTTCGAGTTAATTCACCCCTCCACTTT. Translation: CASSFRVNSPLHF.

The rearrangement joins TRBV7-2 to TRBJ2-1, with D possibly TRBD2 on 5 matching bases. The CDR3 length is 13 residues. Trimming removed 5 bases at V and 9 bases at J, with 14 bases between. Germline CDR1 and CDR2: SGHTA and FQGNSA. The CDR3 DNA reads TGTGCCAGCAGCCACTCCAGCGGTGGTGAGCAGTTCTTC. Its protein product is CASSHSSGGEQFF.

V is TRBV19 and J is TRBJ1-4; D might be TRBD1 (5 bases). V was cut by 10 bases and J by 10 bases, with 16 bases left in between. This CDR3 region has 12 residues. Germline CDR1 LNHDA, CDR2 SQIVND (reference sequence). CDR3 loop: CATGAGSAKLFF. DNA of the CDR3: TGTGCCACTGGGGCGGGGTCGGCAAAACTGTTTTTT.